Below, 22 T cell receptor beta chains from the same sample are listed, as sequenced in a study of identical twins. Using its own MiXCR run on the 5' RACE reads, TCRdb lists one record per CDR3 protein. The sample records approximately 890,000 distinct CDR3 sequences, roughly an eighth being singletons. These data were also reused for a study on yellow fever vaccine responses in identical twins.

The sample was PBMCs. The receptors were gathered from a woman aged 18-29 years in good health.

This clonotype came up a few times. This sequence joins TRBV12-3 or TRBV12-4 and TRBJ1-2; maybe TRBD1 (5 bases). The ends were cut back, 5 bases at V and 1 base at J, with 11 bases in the middle. The CDR3 extends over 14 amino acids. The CDR3 region has the DNA TGTGCCAGCAGTCCCAGGGAGGTTAACTATGGCTACACCTTC. Amino acid sequence: CASSPREVNYGYTF.

The CDR3 reads CASSSDGGAHEQYV. In DNA form, the CDR3 reads TGTGCCAGCAGCTCCGATGGGGGAGCCCACGAGCAGTACGTC. The chain uses TRBV11-2 and TRBJ2-7; possibly TRBD1 or TRBD2 for D (5 bases each). V was clipped by 4 bases and J by 5 bases, with 15 bases between them. Germline loops: CDR1 SGHAT, CDR2 FQNNGV. The CDR3 has 14 amino acids.

The table lists this clonotype with many counts. The chain recombines TRBV27 with TRBJ2-1, with a weak D call TRBD1 (5 bases). The CDR3 loop spans 13 amino acids. Per the germline V gene, CDR1 is MNHEY and CDR2 is SMNVEV (reference sequence). The V end was cut by 3 bases, the J end by 4 bases, with 7 bases between. The CDR3 is CASSFPGYNEQFF. CDR3 coding DNA: TGTGCCAGCAGTTTCCCAGGGTACAATGAGCAGTTCTTC.

This clonotype came up many times. The rearrangement joins TRBV5-5 to TRBJ1-1; D gene unclear. CDR3 length: 16 residues. V lost 3 bases and J 7 bases, leaving 22 bases between the germline ends. From germline, CDR1 is SGHKS and CDR2 YYEKEE (reference sequence). In DNA, the CDR3 is TGTGCCAGCAGCTCCGAAGGCCTGCCGGGAGCAGGTGAAGCTTTCTTT. It yields the protein CASSSEGLPGAGEAFF.

The chain carries TRBV14 and TRBJ2-3; 10 nucleotides line up with TRBD2. The CDR3 covers 16 residues. CDR1 and CDR2 from the germline V gene are SGHDN and FVKESK. Unmatched junction bases numbered 10, after V lost 8 bases and J lost 2 bases. CDR3 region: CASGSGLADYTDTQYF. CDR3 DNA sequence: TGTGCCAGCGGATCTGGACTAGCGGACTACACAGATACGCAGTATTTT.

The chain carries TRBV27 and TRBJ2-3; TRBD2 aligns across 7 bases. J was trimmed by 1 base and V by 8 bases; bases with no gene match: 9. Germline V gene data show CDR1 as MNHEY and CDR2 as SMNVEV (reference sequence). The CDR3 length is 15 residues. This CDR3 reads CASGKTSRRTDTQYF. The CDR3 nucleotides read TGTGCCAGCGGGAAGACTAGCAGACGCACAGATACGCAGTATTTT.

This clonotype came up once. This chain connects TRBV4-1 to TRBJ2-2, with D perhaps TRBD2 (7 bases). V was clipped by 0 bases and J by 4 bases, with 15 bases between them. Germline V gives CDR1 MGHRA, CDR2 YSYEKL. CDR3 length: 17 residues. CDR3 DNA sequence: TGCGCCAGCAGCCAAGAAGTCGCGGGGGCCCTCACCGGGGAGCTGTTTTTT. This codes for CASSQEVAGALTGELFF.

The rearrangement links TRBV3-1 to TRBJ2-1; possibly TRBD2 for D (7 bases). V shed 0 bases and J shed 8 bases, with 20 bases lying between them. CDR1 is LGHDT, CDR2 YNNKEL, per germline (reference sequence). CDR3 length equals 17 residues. As DNA, the CDR3 is TGTGCCAGCAGCCAAGAACGTGGGGGGGCGCTTTGGGATGAGCAGTTCTTC. It encodes CASSQERGGALWDEQFF.

The chain couples TRBV27 to TRBJ2-7; 10 positions agree with TRBD2. The junction had 5 bases not matched to a gene; V was cut back by 3 bases and J by 0 bases. The germline V gene has CDR1 MNHEY and CDR2 SMNVEV (reference sequence). This CDR3 comprises 16 residues. The CDR3 sequence is CASSFTGTSDSYEQYF. The CDR3 DNA follows: TGTGCCAGCAGTTTTACCGGGACTAGCGACTCCTACGAGCAGTACTTC.

This clonotype has a handful of counts. The gene calls are TRBV7-9 and TRBJ1-1; TRBD1 matches 9 bases. The CDR3 contains 16 residues. Germline CDR1 and CDR2: SEHNR and FQNEAQ (reference sequence). The junction had 6 bases not matched to a gene; V was cut back by 3 bases and J by 1 base. CDR3 in amino acids: CASSFSGTGKNTEAFF. The CDR3, as DNA: TGTGCCAGCAGCTTTTCCGGGACAGGGAAGAACACTGAAGCTTTCTTT.

The V and J genes are TRBV9 and TRBJ2-1; the match to TRBD2 covers 9 bases. CDR3 length: 14 amino acids. Trimming at V came to 4 bases and at J to 7 bases, leaving 6 bases not matched to a gene. CDR1 and CDR2 from the germline V gene are SGDLS and YYNGEE. CDR3 region: CASSSGTSPNEQFF. The CDR3 nucleotides read TGTGCCAGCAGCTCCGGGACTAGCCCTAATGAGCAGTTCTTC.

This clonotype was observed a handful of times. The CDR3 spells CASSDRDRINNEQFF. CDR3 sequence (DNA): TGCGCCAGCAGCGACCGGGACAGAATAAACAATGAGCAGTTCTTC. The genes are TRBV5-1 and TRBJ2-1; 7 bases agree with TRBD1. The CDR3 is 15 amino acids. CDR1 SGHRS and CDR2 YFSETQ come from the germline V gene. Germline trimming cut 4 bases from V and 5 bases from J; bases unmatched to any gene: 9.

The J gene is TRBJ2-7, the V gene TRBV29-1; possibly TRBD2 for D (7 bases). Germline assignment: CDR1 SQVTM and CDR2 ANQGSEA. The V gene lost 5 bases and the J gene lost 9 bases, with 17 bases spanning the gap. The CDR3 totals 12 residues. CDR3 amino acids: CSVREGDFGQYF. The CDR3 region has the DNA TGCAGCGTTAGGGAGGGGGACTTCGGGCAGTACTTC.

This clonotype has only a few counts. This rearrangement joins TRBV4-1 to TRBJ2-5; D gene unclear. CDR3 length equals 13 residues. Germline V lookup: CDR1 MGHRA, CDR2 YSYEKL. V lost 2 bases and J lost 5, with 9 bases in between. This chain's CDR3 is CASSQTKVETQYF. CDR3 in DNA: TGCGCCAGCAGCCAAACGAAGGTGGAGACCCAGTACTTC.

V is TRBV12-3 or TRBV12-4 and J is TRBJ2-3, with TRBD2 identical over 13 bases. This CDR3 has 16 residues. Losses at the gene ends were 5 bases for V and 6 bases for J; bases not matched to a gene: 8. This CDR3 is CASSPGTSGDRDTQYF. CDR3 sequence (DNA): TGTGCCAGCAGTCCCGGGACTAGCGGGGATCGGGATACGCAGTATTTT.

This clonotype appeared many times. The junction differs from germline at one of its ends, possibly a read error. CDR3 DNA sequence: TGTGCCAGCAGTCGACCGGACAGGGCAGATTTT. Encoded protein: CASSRPDRADF. The chain recombines TRBV28 with TRBJ1-4, with 8 bases lining up with TRBD1. The CDR3 is 11 residues long. Germline-derived CDR1 and CDR2 are MDHEN and SYDVKM.

This clonotype has a count of ten or more. The rearrangement links TRBV20-1 to TRBJ1-5; TRBD1 aligns across 9 bases. This CDR3 comprises 15 residues. V lost 6 bases and J lost 3; bases outside the gene matches: 9. Germline lookup yields CDR1 DFQATT and CDR2 SNEGSKA (reference sequence). CDR3 sequence (DNA): TGCAGTGCCCTCGGGGGACAGGGTAACAATCAGCCCCAGCATTTT. Translating gives CSALGGQGNNQPQHF.

The genes are TRBV15 and TRBJ2-7; 9 bases line up with TRBD2. V dropped 8 bases and J dropped 6; count of bases not matched to a gene: 8. The germline gives CDR1 LNHNV, CDR2 YYDKDF (reference sequence). The CDR3 spans 13 residues. CDR3 loop: CATRGLAHVEQYF. For the CDR3, the DNA is TGTGCCACCCGAGGACTAGCGCATGTCGAGCAGTACTTC.

This clonotype appeared a few times. This chain uses TRBV20-1 with TRBJ2-7, with D perhaps TRBD2 (5 bases). Trimming cost V 6 bases and J 4 bases, with 10 bases left between them. Germline V gene sequence: CDR1 DFQATT, CDR2 SNEGSKA (reference sequence). CDR3 size: 11 residues. CDR3 in amino acids: CSAGVVYEQYF. The CDR3 nucleotides read TGCAGTGCCGGGGTTGTGTACGAGCAGTACTTC.

V and J are TRBV7-8 and TRBJ2-7; D call uncertain. This CDR3 has 15 residues. CDR1 is SGHVS and CDR2 is FQNEAQ in the germline V gene. Trimming removed 2 bases at V and 0 bases at J, with 11 bases between. Here the CDR3 reads CASSLQPSSSYEQYF. The CDR3, as DNA: TGTGCCAGCAGCTTACAGCCTTCGAGCTCCTACGAGCAGTACTTC.

The chain employs TRBV21-1 and TRBJ1-6; the table calls TRBD1, which could not be checked here. TRBV21-1 is annotated as a pseudogene. The CDR3 loop spans 13 amino acids. CDR3 sequence reads: CASKIRGGSPLHF. CDR3 DNA sequence: TGTGCCAGCAAGATTAGGGGGGGATCACCCCTCCACTTT.

This clonotype occurred a few times. The chain joins TRBV25-1 to TRBJ2-3; TRBD1 agrees at 8 bases. The CDR3 spans 16 residues. Per germline, CDR1 MGHDK and CDR2 SYGVNS. V shed 3 bases and J 6 bases; nucleotides not matched to a gene: 11. CDR3 bases: TGTGCCAGCAGTGACGGACAGGGCCCCTCCAGGGATACGCAGTATTTT. Encoded protein: CASSDGQGPSRDTQYF.